These T cell receptor beta chains were read from a single sample in a study of shared clonotypes between healthy human individuals. Assay used: immunoSEQ multiplex PCR; TCRdb lists only in-frame clones, some missing. The table has around 690,000 clones, less than 95% seen once; the top ten hold 34%. Source material: memory CD8+ T cells from PBMCs. All receptors come from a man aged 18 to 30 in good health. Some clones in this sample may be carry-over from other donors' samples. Each CDR3 is given with its conserved first and last residue. The order of the fields is CDR3 DNA, CDR3 protein, J gene, clone size, V gene, D gene. A D gene is named only where the DNA matches it firmly. Only part of the rows carry a size: once, few, many, or a class if the clone is expanded.

TGTGCCAGCAGCTTGGCGGACACCTCCTACGAGCAGTACTTC	CASSLADTSYEQYF	TRBJ2-7	-	TRBV7-9	-
TGTGCCAGCAGTAACGACAGGGAAGATAACACTGAAGCTTTCTTT	CASSNDREDNTEAFF	TRBJ1-1	-	TRBV6-5	TRBD1
TGTGCCAGCAGCTTGTACACCTACGAGCAGTACTTC	CASSLYTYEQYF	TRBJ2-7	-	TRBV5-6	-
TGTGCCAGCAGATCCGGCCGGGACTTCTTTGATCAGCCCCAGCATTTT	CASRSGRDFFDQPQHF	TRBJ1-5	-	TRBV28	-
TGTGCCAGCAGCGAGGGGCTAGCTAGCTCCTACAATGAGCAGTTCTTC	CASSEGLASSYNEQFF	TRBJ2-1	few	TRBV9	-
TGTGCCAGCAGCTTAGGGGTGAGGGTGTTGGGTTACGAGCAGTACTTC	CASSLGVRVLGYEQYF	TRBJ2-7	-	TRBV11-2	-
TGTGCCAGCAGCTTGGGCCGGGCTGAAGCTTTCTTT	CASSLGRAEAFF	TRBJ1-1	-	TRBV5-4	-
TGTGCCAGCAGTCACAGGGGCAATCAGCCCCAGCATTTT	CASSHRGNQPQHF	TRBJ1-5	few	TRBV28	-
TGTGCCAGTAGTTCAGGGCGCCGGGACATATGGGACTCTGGGGCCAACGTCCTGACTTTC	CASSSGRRDIWDSGANVLTF	TRBJ2-6	once	TRBV19	-
TGTGCCAGCAGTGAAGCACTACCCCGGCCCCCGGCCCCAGATACGCAGTATTTT	CASSEALPRPPAPDTQYF	TRBJ2-3	-	TRBV2	-
TGTGCCATCAGTGCGGTTTTGGGGGAGGGCCCCTACGAGCAGTACTTC	CAISAVLGEGPYEQYF	TRBJ2-7	-	TRBV10-3	TRBD2
TGTGCCAGCAGCGTAAGGACTAGCGGAACAGGCAATGAGCAGTTCTTC	CASSVRTSGTGNEQFF	TRBJ2-1	once	TRBV9	TRBD2
TGTGCCAGCAGCTTGGTCTACTCCTACAATGAGCAGTTCTTC	CASSLVYSYNEQFF	TRBJ2-1	-	TRBV5-6	-
TGCGCCAGCAGTGAGCTACAGGGTATCCACGAGCAGTACTTC	CASSELQGIHEQYF	TRBJ2-7	-	TRBV10-1	-